These 2 T cell receptor beta chains were sequenced from one sample in a study of T cell changes during pregnancy in multiple sclerosis. TCRdb keeps only in-frame clones here, not all; method: immunoSEQ multiplex PCR. This sample yields 55,000 to 70,000 clones, of which about nine tenths are seen a single time; 2.2% belongs to the top ten. This sample comprised peripheral blood, obtained in the first trimester of pregnancy. The source is a female donor in good health, enrolled as a control in a pregnancy study.

This chain links TRBV7-9 with TRBJ2-3; maybe TRBD2 (5 bases). Germline V gene sequence: CDR1 SEHNR, CDR2 FQNEAQ (reference sequence). The germline V and J ends were trimmed by 0 bases and 2 bases, with 6 bases remaining between them. CDR3 length equals 14 residues. CDR3 sequence (DNA): TGTGCCAGCAGCTTAGCGGGAGCCACAGATACGCAGTATTTT. This gives the protein CASSLAGATDTQYF.

This sequence joins TRBV12-5 and TRBJ2-2, with 8 bases aligning to TRBD2. Germline V gene lookup returns CDR1 LGHNT and CDR2 FRNRAP. The CDR3 runs 17 residues. V was clipped by 0 bases and J by 3 bases; unmatched bases: 6. CDR3 residues: CASGLVLSRGDTGELFF. The DNA for the CDR3 is TGTGCTAGTGGTTTGGTATTATCGCGGGGGGACACCGGGGAGCTGTTTTTT. The full variable domain, its missing parts supplied by reference TRBV12-5 and TRBJ2-2, is DARVTQTPRHKVTEMGQEVTMRCQPILGHNTVFWYRQTMMQGLELLAYFRNRAPLDDSGMPKDRFSAEMPDATLATLKIQPSEPRDSAVYFCASGLVLSRGDTGELFFGEGSRLTVL.